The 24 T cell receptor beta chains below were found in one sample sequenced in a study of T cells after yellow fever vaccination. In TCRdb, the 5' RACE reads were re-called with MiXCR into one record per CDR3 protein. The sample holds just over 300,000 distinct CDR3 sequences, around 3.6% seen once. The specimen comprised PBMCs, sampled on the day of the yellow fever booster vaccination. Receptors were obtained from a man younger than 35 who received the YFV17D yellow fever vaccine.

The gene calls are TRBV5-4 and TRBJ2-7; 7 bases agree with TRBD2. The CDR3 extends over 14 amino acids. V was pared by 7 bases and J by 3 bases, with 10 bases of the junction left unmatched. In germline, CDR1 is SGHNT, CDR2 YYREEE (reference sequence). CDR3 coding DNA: TGTGCCAGCGGGGTCATGGGGGGGTTCTACGAGCAGTACGTC. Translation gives CASGVMGGFYEQYV.

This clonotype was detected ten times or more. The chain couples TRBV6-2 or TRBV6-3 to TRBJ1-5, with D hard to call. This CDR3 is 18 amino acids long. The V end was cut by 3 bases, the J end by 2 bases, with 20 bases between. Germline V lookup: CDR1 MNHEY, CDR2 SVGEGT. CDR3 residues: CASSYGPAAISGNQPQHF. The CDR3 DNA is TGTGCCAGCAGTTATGGGCCGGCCGCAATCTCTGGCAATCAGCCCCAGCATTTT.

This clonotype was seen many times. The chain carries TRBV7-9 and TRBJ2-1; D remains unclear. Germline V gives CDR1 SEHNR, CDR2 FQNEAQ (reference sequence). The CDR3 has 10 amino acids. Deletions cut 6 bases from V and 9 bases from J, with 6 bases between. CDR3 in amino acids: CASRGGEQFF. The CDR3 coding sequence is TGTGCCAGCAGGGGTGGTGAGCAGTTCTTC.

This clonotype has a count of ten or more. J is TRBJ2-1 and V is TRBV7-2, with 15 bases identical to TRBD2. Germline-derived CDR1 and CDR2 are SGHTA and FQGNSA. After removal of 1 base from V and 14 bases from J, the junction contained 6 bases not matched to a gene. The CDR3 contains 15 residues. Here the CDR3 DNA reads TGTGCCAGCAGCTTAGGAGGGACTAGCGGGGGGCTAAAGTTCTTC. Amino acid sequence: CASSLGGTSGGLKFF.

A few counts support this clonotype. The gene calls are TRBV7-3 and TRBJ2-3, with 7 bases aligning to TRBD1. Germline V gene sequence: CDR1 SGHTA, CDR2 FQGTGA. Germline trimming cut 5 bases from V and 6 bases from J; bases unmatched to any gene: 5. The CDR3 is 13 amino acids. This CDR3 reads CASSEGAQDTQYF. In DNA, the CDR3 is TGTGCCAGCAGCGAGGGGGCGCAGGATACGCAGTATTTT.

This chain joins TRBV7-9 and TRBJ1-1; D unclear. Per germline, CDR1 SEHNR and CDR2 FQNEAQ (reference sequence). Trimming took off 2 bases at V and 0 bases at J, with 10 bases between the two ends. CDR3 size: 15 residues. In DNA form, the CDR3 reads TGTGCCAGCAGCTTATCCCCCGGAGTGAACACTGAAGCTTTCTTT. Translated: CASSLSPGVNTEAFF.

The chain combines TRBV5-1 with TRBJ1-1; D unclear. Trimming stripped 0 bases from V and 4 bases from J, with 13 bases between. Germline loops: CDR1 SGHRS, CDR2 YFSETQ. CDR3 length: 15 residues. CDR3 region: CASSLAVPSGTEAFF. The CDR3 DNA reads TGCGCCAGCAGCTTGGCCGTTCCGAGCGGCACTGAAGCTTTCTTT.

The CDR3 spells CASSAQGAGSPLHF. CDR3 in DNA: TGTGCCAGCAGCGCACAGGGGGCTGGCTCACCCCTCCACTTT. The V call is TRBV7-1, the J call TRBJ1-6, with 9 bases lining up with TRBD1. TRBV7-1 is an ORF, and what it does is uncertain. V was clipped by 5 bases and J by 10 bases; unmatched bases: 6. This CDR3 spans 14 amino acids.

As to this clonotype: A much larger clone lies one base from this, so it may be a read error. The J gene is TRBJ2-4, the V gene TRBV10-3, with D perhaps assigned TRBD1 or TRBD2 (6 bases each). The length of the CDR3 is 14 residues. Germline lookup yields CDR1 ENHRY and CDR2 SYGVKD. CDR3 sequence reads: CAVRPGGTENIQYF. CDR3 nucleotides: TGTGCCGTCAGGCCCGGGGGCACAGAAAACATTCAGTACTTC.

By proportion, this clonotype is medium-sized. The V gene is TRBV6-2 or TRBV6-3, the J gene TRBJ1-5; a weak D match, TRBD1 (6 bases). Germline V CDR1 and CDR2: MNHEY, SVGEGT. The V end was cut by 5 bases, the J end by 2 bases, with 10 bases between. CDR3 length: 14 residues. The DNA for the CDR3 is TGTGCCAGCAGTGCAGGGGCAGGCAATCAGCCCCAGCATTTT. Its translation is CASSAGAGNQPQHF.

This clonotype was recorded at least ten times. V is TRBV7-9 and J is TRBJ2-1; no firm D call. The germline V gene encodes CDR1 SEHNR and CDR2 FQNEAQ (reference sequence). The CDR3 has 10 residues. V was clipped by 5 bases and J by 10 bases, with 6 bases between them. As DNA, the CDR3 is TGTGCCAGCAGCGCTAAAGAGCAGTTCTTC. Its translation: CASSAKEQFF.

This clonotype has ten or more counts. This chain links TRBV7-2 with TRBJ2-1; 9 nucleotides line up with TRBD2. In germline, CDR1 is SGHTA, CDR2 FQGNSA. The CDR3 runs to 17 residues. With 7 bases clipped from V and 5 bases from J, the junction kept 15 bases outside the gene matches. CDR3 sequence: CASTLIASGVGNNEQFF. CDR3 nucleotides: TGTGCCAGCACCCTCATAGCTAGCGGGGTTGGTAACAATGAGCAGTTCTTC.

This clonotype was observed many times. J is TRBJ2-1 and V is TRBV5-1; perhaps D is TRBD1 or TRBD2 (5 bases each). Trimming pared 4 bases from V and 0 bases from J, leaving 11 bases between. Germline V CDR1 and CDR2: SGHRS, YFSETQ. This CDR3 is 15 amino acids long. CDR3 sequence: CASSTGTSSYNEQFF. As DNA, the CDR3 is TGCGCCAGCAGCACCGGGACCAGCTCCTACAATGAGCAGTTCTTC.

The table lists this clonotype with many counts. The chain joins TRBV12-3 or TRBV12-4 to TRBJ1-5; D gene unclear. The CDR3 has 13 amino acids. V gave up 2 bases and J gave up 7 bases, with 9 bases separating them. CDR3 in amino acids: CASSLNSGQPQHF. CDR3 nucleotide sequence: TGTGCCAGCAGTTTAAACAGCGGGCAGCCCCAGCATTTT.

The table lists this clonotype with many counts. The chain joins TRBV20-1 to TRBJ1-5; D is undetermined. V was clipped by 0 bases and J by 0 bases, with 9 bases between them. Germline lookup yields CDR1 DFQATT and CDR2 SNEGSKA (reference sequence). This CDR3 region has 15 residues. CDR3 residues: CSARDSRISNQPQHF. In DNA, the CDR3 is TGCAGTGCTAGAGATTCGCGGATTAGCAATCAGCCCCAGCATTTT.

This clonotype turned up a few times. The CDR3 sequence: CASSFPYHTQYF. The CDR3 DNA is TGTGCCAGCAGTTTCCCTTACCATACGCAGTATTTT. The chain has TRBV28 and TRBJ2-3; D is unresolved. The CDR3 runs to 12 residues. Trimming removed 3 bases from V and 7 bases from J, with 8 bases in between. In germline, CDR1 is MDHEN, CDR2 SYDVKM.

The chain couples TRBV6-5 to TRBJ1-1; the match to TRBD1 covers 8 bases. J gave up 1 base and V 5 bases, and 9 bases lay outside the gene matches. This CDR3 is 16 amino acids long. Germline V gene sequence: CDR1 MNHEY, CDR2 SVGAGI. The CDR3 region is CASSPLTGVGNTEAFF. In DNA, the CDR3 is TGTGCCAGCAGTCCGTTGACAGGGGTTGGGAACACTGAAGCTTTCTTT.

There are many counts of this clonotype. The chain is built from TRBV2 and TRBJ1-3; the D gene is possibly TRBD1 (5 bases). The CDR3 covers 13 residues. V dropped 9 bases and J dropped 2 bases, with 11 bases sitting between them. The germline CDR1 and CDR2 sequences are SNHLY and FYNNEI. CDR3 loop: CARLGGAGNTIYF. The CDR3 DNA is TGTGCCAGACTCGGGGGAGCTGGAAACACCATATATTTT.

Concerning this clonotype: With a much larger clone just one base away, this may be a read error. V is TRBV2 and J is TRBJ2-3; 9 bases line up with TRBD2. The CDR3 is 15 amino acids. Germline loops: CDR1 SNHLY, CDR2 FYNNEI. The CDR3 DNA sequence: TGTACCAGCAGTGAATGGTCTAGCGGGGCAGATACGCAGTATTTT. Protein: CTSSEWSSGADTQYF.

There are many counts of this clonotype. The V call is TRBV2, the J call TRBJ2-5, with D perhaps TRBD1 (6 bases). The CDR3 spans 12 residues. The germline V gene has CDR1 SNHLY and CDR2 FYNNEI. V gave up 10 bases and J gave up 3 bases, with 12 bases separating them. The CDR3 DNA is TGTGCCACCTCCGAGGGGGAAGAGACCCAGTACTTC. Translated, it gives CATSEGEETQYF.

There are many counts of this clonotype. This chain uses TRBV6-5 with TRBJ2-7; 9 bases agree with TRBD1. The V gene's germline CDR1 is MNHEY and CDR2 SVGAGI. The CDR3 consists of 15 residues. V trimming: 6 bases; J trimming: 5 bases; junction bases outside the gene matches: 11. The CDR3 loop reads CASRHRGRPGDEQYF. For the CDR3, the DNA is TGTGCCAGCAGGCACAGGGGGCGCCCCGGTGACGAGCAGTACTTC.

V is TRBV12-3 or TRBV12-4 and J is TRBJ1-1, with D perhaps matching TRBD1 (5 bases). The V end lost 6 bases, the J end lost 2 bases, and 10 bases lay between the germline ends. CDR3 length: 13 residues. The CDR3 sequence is CASRSQGNTEAFF. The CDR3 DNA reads TGTGCCAGCAGATCGCAGGGTAACACTGAAGCTTTCTTT.

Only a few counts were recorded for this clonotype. The CDR3 bases are TGTGCCAGCAGCCCGGGACAGGGACTGGGATCACCCCTCCACTTT. Translating gives CASSPGQGLGSPLHF. This chain connects TRBV13 to TRBJ1-6; the match to TRBD1 covers 9 bases. Trimming cost V 5 bases and J 10 bases; bases outside gene matches: 9. This CDR3 is built from 15 residues. Germline V lookup: CDR1 PRHDT, CDR2 FYEKMQ (reference sequence).

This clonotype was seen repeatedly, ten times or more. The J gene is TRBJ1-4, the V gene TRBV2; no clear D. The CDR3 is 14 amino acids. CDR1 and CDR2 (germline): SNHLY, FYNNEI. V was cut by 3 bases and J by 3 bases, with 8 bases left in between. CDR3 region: CASSERQSNEKLFF. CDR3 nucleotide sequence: TGTGCCAGCAGTGAGCGGCAGTCTAATGAAAAACTGTTTTTT.